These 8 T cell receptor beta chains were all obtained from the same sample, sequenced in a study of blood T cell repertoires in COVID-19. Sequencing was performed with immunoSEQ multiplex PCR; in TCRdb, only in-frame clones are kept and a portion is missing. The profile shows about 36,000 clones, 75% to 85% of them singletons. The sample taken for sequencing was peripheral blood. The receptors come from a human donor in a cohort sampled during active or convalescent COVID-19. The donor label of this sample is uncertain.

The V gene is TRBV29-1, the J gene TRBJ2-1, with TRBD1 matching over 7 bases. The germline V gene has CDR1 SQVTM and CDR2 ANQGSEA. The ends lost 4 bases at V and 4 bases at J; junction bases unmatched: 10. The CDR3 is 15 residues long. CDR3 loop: CSVALLGQLYNEQFF. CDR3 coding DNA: TGCAGCGTTGCTCTATTGGGACAGCTTTACAATGAGCAGTTCTTC.

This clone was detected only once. The CDR3 DNA reads TGTGCCAGCAGCCGGACTAGCGGGAGTATAGCAGATACGCAGTATTTT. As protein: CASSRTSGSIADTQYF. The V and J genes are TRBV7-2 and TRBJ2-3; TRBD2 agrees at 13 bases. V gave up 5 bases and J gave up 4 bases; unmatched junction bases: 6. This CDR3 spans 16 amino acids. Germline CDR1 is SGHTA and CDR2 is FQGNSA.

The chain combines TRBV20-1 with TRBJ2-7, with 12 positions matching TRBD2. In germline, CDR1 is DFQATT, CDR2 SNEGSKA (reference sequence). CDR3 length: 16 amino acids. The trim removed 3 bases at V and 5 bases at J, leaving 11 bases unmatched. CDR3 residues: CSASGSLTSGRHEQYF. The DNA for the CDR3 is TGCAGTGCTAGTGGGTCTCTGACTAGCGGGAGACACGAGCAGTACTTC.

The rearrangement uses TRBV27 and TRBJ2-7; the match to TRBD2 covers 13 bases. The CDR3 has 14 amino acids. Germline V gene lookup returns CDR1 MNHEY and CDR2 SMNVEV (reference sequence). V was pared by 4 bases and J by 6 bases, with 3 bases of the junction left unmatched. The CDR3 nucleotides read TGTGCCAGCAGTTCACTAGCGGGAGGGCTCGAGCAGTACTTC. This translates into CASSSLAGGLEQYF.

The CDR3 DNA reads TGTGCCAGCAGTCTTCCTAGCGGGAGCCCCCCAGATACGCAGTATTTT. It specifies CASSLPSGSPPDTQYF. The J gene is TRBJ2-3, the V gene TRBV6-2 or TRBV6-3, with 10 bases aligning to TRBD2. Trimming at V came to 5 bases and at J to 4 bases, leaving 9 bases not matched to a gene. The CDR3 totals 16 residues. Germline V gene lookup returns CDR1 MNHEY and CDR2 SVGEGT.

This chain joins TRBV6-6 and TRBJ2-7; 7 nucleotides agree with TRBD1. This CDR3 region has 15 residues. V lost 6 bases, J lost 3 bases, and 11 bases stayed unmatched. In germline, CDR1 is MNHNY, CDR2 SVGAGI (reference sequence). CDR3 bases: TGTGCCAGCAGCCTACAGGGGAAAGGCTACTACGAGCAGTACTTC. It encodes CASSLQGKGYYEQYF.

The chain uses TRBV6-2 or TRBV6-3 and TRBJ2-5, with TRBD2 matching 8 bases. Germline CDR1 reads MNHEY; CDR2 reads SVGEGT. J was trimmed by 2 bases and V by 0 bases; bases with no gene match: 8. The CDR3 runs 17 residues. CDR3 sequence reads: CASSYSPVLAAQETQYF. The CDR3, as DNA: TGTGCCAGCAGTTACTCTCCCGTACTAGCGGCGCAAGAGACCCAGTACTTC.

CDR3 residues: CATSEQGTDNEQFF. CDR3 coding DNA: TGTGCCACCAGTGAGCAGGGGACGGACAATGAGCAGTTCTTC. The chain employs TRBV24-1 and TRBJ2-1; tentatively, D is TRBD1 (6 bases). In germline, CDR1 is KGHDR, CDR2 SFDVKD. V dropped 4 bases and J dropped 5 bases, with 11 bases sitting between them. This CDR3 is 14 amino acids long.